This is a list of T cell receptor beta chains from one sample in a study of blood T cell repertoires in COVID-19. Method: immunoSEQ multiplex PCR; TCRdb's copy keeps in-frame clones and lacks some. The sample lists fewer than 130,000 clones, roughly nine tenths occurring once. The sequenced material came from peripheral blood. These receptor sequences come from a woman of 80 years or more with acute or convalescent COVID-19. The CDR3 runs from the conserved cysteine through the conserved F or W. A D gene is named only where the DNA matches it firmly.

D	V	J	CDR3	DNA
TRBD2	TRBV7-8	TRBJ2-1	CASRFTAGGLAEQFF	TGTGCCAGCAGATTCACCGCGGGGGGGTTAGCTGAGCAGTTCTTC
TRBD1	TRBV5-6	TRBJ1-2	CASSSPGTGSRYTF	TGTGCCAGCAGCTCACCCGGGACAGGGTCACGCTACACCTTC
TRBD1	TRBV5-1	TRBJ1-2	CASSLAGQGIGYTF	TGCGCCAGCAGCTTGGCGGGACAGGGGATAGGCTACACCTTC
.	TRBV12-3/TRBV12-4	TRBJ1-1	CASSLSPLPGAFF	TGTGCCAGCAGTTTATCACCGCTCCCGGGGGCTTTCTTT
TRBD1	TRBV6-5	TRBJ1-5	CASRPDREVQPQHF	TGTGCCAGCAGGCCTGACAGGGAGGTTCAGCCCCAGCATTTT
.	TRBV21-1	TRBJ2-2	CASSQTSGGTLTPELFF	TGTGCCAGCAGCCAGACTAGCGGGGGGACCCTGACCCCGGAGCTGTTTTTT
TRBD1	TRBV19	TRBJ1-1	CASSIEHRGAEAFF	TGTGCCAGTAGTATAGAGCACAGGGGAGCTGAAGCTTTCTTT
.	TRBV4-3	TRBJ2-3	CASSQGQTTITDTQYF	TGCGCCAGCAGCCAAGGGCAAACCACGATCACAGATACGCAGTATTTT
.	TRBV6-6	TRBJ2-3	CASSRVETSTDTQYF	TGTGCCAGCAGTCGGGTCGAAACTAGCACAGATACGCAGTATTTT
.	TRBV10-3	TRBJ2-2	CATKTRGPGENTGELFF	TGTGCCACCAAAACCCGGGGTCCGGGGGAGAACACCGGGGAGCTGTTTTTT
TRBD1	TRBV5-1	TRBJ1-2	CASSRTGVYGYTF	TGCGCCAGCAGTCGGACAGGGGTCTATGGCTACACCTTC
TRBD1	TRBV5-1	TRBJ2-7	CASSSGQGSYEQYF	TGCGCCAGCAGCTCGGGACAGGGCTCCTACGAGCAGTACTTC
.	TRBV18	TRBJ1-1	CASSPRATGLNTEAFF	TGTGCCAGCTCCCCCCGTGCCACAGGGCTGAACACTGAAGCTTTCTTT
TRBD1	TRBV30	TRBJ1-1	CAWRSTGDRGWWTEAFF	TGTGCCTGGAGATCCACCGGGGACAGGGGGTGGTGGACTGAAGCTTTCTTT
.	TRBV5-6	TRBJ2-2	CASSFSRTGELFF	TGTGCCAGCAGCTTCTCGAGAACCGGGGAGCTGTTTTTT
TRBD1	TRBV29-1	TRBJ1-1	CSARTGPVEAFF	TGCAGCGCCCGGACAGGGCCGGTTGAAGCTTTCTTT
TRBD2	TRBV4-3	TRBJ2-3	CASSLGLVLGDTQYF	TGCGCCAGCAGCCTTGGACTAGTTCTTGGAGATACGCAGTATTTT
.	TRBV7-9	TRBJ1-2	CASRRSLHGYTF	TGTGCCAGCAGGCGATCGCTTCATGGCTACACCTTC